The clone carrying this TCR beta chain turned up a few times. Its antigen is not identified. The data were obtained in a study of blood T cells in healthy people across ages. CDR3 length: 14 residues. V lost 1 base, J lost 10 bases, and 19 bases lay in between. CDR1 is DFQATT and CDR2 is SNEGSKA in the germline V gene (reference sequence). A J-beta primer mix and a sample-barcoded 5' primer were used in a second PCR of about 6 to 12 cycles. Per sample, CDR3-containing paired-end reads numbered at least 2.5 million. TCRdb passed the 5' RACE reads through MiXCR, listing each CDR3 protein once. The data contain about 1,000,000 distinct CDR3 sequences, 40% to 55% of them singletons. The study, taken as a whole, reports: Long-lived donors exceeded aged donors in naive CD4+ cells and diversity.

V is TRBV20-1 and J is TRBJ2-5; weak D call: TRBD2 (5 bases). Sequences were obtained from blood. This clonotype was obtained from a woman aged 60-70 years in good health. DNA of the CDR3: TGCAGTGCTAGAGGAAGAGGGTGGGAAGTAGGCCAGTACTTC. It codes for CSARGRGWEVGQYF.